This T cell receptor (beta chain) was recorded in a study of T cell responses to AZD1222 COVID-19 vaccine. Findings and caveats of the study: In a largely white British group with more females than males, clonal diversity was possibly underestimated. The CD4 TCRs associated with vaccination extended across spike and predominated at 160-218 and 743-854.

Second doses were pooled across both intervals (about 4 or about 12 weeks). To note about this clone: Its target is not known.

This table comes from immunoSEQ multiplex PCR, and its TCRdb copy is limited to in-frame clones, with some not included. The table includes about 180,000 clones, about 86% detected once. CDR3 length equals 15 residues. Germline values: CDR1 SGHNT, CDR2 YYREEE (reference sequence). Trimming removed 3 bases from V and 2 bases from J; junction bases left unmatched: 2. V usage is TRBV5-4 and J usage is TRBJ2-3; 11 nucleotides line up with TRBD2. The source of this sequence is an adult who received the AZD1222 COVID-19 vaccine. The sequenced sample was peripheral blood, obtained 28 days after the second AZD1222 dose. CDR3 DNA sequence: TGTGCCAGCAGCTATAGCGGGGGGGACACAGATACGCAGTATTTT. Translation: CASSYSGGDTDTQYF.